This T cell receptor beta chain is from a study of blood T cell repertoires in COVID-19 (dated by TCRdb to about 2020). Regarding the complete study: Samples covering the acute and convalescent phases of COVID-19 were provided by collaborators in the United States, Italy and Spain. The prospective study material was composed of cDNA or gDNA derived from T cells, B-cell-depleted T cells, or PBMCs. Subjects who had been exposed to COVID-19, were actively infected with it, or had recovered from it provided the deeply sampled blood TCRbeta repertoires that made up the dataset. The repertoires were released in a freely available public database meant as a resource for research on the immune response to SARS-CoV-2. Samples came from the ongoing ImmuneRACE study (first 160 participants) plus 1,254 subjects from 6 global collaborators. The sample metadata nearly always contained a de-identified subject ID, COVID-19 status, age in years and sex. HLA class I and class II types, where available, came from metadata supplied by the sample provider rather than from assay-based typing. The paper as a whole reports these results and caveats: Clinical and demographic metadata were provided uncurated, with the amount varying by source and participant.

Samples from volunteer blood donors who had recovered from COVID-19 were contributed by a second Seattle source. Collaborating institutions collected whole blood in K2EDTA tubes following their own protocols. Collaborator samples were shipped for TCRbeta analysis as frozen whole blood, isolated PBMCs, or DNA extracted from either sample type. The CDR3 measures 15 amino acids from cysteine to phenylalanine. Only the CDR3 part of the read is kept: 45 bases, read in frame from the first base. The V end gives up 4 bases and the J end 5 bases, leaving 2 bases in the junction not matched to a gene. CDR1 and CDR2 (SGHAT, FQNNGV) derive from the germline V gene. This clone was seen just once. Its antigen remains undetermined. Per-nucleotide qualities are absent, and no much larger clonotype sits a single base away. TCRbeta CDR3 regions were amplified from genomic DNA using the immunoSEQ Assay, a bias-controlled multiplex PCR. In the paper's pipeline: Nucleated cell counts per sample were estimated from amplification of reference gene primers within the assay. To quantify the absolute abundance of each unique TCRbeta CDR3 rearrangement, sequence reads were collapsed and filtered. For each sample, productive Simpson clonality was calculated as the square root of Simpson's diversity index across productive rearrangements. TCRdb re-hosts the immuneACCESS table, in-frame sequences only. Its copies lack some clones; in the studies checked, an unresolved V gene accounts for under half of them, and the cause for the rest is not known. That table furnishes V, J and clone size, whereas the DNA furnished D and trimming. The sample table holds some 140,000 clones, of which around 73% were seen once. Around 9.9% of the sample goes to the ten largest clones.

The sequence was obtained from a man in his sixties who had recovered from COVID-19. The sample consisted of peripheral blood. The rearrangement joined TRBV11-2 to TRBJ2-2; the junction holds 12 bases that match TRBD2. The sequence in DNA is TGTGCCAGCAGCTCTCTAGCGGGAGGGACCGGGGAGCTGTTTTTT. This encodes CASSSLAGGTGELFF.